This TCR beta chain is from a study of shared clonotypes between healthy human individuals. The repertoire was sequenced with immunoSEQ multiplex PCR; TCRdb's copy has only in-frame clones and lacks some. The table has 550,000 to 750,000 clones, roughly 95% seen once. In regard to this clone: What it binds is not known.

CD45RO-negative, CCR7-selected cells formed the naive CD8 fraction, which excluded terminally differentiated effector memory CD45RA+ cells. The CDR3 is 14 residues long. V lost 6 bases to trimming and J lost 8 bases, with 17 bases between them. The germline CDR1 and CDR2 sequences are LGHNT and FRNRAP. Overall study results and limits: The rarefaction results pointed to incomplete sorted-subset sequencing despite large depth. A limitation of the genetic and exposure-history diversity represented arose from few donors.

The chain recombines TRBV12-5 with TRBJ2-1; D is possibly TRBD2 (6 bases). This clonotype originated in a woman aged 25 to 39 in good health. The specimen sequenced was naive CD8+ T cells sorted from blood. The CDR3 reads CASGPFGSSHEQFF. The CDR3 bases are TGTGCTAGTGGACCCTTCGGGAGTTCCCATGAGCAGTTCTTC.